The T cell receptor (beta chain) under discussion was sequenced for a study of blood T cell repertoires in COVID-19. Study in general: Acute and convalescent COVID-19 specimens originated in the United States, Italy and Spain. Nucleic acid was either cDNA or gDNA, and it came from T cells, B-cell-depleted T cells, or PBMCs.

In its sample, this clone was seen a few times. In germline, CDR1 is MGHRA, CDR2 YSYEKL. Trimming shortened V by 8 bases and J by 3 bases, and 17 bases separated the two germline ends. This CDR3 comprises 15 residues. TCRdb's table, derived via immunoSEQ multiplex PCR, lists solely in-frame clones and lacks some. The table has about 220,000 clones, over 60% seen once. The chain recombines TRBV4-1 with TRBJ2-1; a possible D gene is TRBD1 (6 bases). The sequence came from a woman between 65 and 79 years old with acute or convalescent COVID-19. Sequenced sample: peripheral blood. CDR3 sequence (DNA): TGCGCCAGCCGATTGGGGGCAGGTAGCTACAATGAGCAGTTCTTC. Protein product: CASRLGAGSYNEQFF.